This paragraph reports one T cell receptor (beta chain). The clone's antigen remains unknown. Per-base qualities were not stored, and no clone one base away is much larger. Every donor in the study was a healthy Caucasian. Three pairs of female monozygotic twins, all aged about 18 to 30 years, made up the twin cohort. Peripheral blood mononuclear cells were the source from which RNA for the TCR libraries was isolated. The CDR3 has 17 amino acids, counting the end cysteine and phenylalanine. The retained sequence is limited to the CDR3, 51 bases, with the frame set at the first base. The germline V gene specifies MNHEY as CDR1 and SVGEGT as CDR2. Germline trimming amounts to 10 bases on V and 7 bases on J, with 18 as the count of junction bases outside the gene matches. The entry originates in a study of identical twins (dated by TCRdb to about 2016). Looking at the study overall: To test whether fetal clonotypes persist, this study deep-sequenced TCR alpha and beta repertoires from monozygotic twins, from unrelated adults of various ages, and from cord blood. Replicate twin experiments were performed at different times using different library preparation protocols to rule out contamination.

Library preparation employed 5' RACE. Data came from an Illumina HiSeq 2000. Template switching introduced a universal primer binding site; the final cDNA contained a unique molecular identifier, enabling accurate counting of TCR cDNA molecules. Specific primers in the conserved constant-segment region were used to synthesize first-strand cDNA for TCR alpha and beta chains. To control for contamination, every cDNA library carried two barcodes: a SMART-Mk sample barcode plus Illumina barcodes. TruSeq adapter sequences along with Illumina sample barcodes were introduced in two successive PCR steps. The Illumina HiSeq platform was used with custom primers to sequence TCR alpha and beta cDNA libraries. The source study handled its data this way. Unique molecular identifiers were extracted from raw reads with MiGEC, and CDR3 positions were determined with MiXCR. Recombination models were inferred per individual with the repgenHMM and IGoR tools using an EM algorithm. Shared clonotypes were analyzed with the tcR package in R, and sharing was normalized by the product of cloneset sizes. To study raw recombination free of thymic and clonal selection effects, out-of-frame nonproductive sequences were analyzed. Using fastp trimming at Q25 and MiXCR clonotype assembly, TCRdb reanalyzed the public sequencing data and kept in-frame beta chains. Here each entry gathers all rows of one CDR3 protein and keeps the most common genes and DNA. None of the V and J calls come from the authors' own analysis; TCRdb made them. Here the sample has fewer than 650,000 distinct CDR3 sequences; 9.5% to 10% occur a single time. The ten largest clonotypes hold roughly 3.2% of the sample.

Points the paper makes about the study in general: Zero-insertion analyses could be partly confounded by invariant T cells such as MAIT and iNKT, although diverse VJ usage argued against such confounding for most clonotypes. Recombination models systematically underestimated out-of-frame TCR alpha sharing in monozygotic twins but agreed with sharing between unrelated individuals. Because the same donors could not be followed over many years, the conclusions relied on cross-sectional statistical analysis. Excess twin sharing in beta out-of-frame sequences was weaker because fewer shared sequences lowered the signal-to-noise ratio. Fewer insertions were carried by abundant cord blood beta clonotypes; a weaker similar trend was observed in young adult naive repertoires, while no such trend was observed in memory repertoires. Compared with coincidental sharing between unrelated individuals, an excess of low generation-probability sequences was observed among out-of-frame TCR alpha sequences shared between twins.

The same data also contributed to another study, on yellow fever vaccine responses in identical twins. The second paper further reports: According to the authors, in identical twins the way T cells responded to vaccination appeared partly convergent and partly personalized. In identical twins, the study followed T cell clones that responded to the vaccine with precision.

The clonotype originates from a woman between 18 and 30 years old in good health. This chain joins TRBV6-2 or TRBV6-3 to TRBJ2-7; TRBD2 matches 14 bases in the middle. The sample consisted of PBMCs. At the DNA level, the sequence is TGTGCCACCCGAGGGACTAGCGGGAGCCGGATCGTGGGGGAGCAGTACTTC. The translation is CATRGTSGSRIVGEQYF.